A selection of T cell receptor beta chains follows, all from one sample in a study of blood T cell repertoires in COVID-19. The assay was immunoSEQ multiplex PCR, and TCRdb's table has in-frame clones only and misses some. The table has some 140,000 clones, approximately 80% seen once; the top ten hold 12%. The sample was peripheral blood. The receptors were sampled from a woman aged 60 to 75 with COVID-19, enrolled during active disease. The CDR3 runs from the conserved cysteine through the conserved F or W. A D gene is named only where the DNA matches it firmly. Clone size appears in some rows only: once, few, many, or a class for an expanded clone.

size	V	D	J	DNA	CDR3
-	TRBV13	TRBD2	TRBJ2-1	TGTGCCAGCAGCTCTGGACTAGCGGGAGGCCGGGGGCAGTTCTTC	CASSSGLAGGRGQFF
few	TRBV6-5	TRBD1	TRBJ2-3	TGTGCCAGCCGACCGGGGGACAGGGGTTTAGATACGCAGTATTTT	CASRPGDRGLDTQYF
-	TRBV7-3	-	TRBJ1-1	TGTGCCAGCAGCTTAGGCATAGGGGCTGAAGCTTTCTTT	CASSLGIGAEAFF
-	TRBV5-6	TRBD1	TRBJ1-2	TGTGCCAGCAGCAAGGAACTACGGGACAGAACTAACTATGGCTACACCTTC	CASSKELRDRTNYGYTF
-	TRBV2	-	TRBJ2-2	TGTGCCAGCAGTGAGCGAGCAGGCTTAATCGGGGAGCTGTTTTTT	CASSERAGLIGELFF
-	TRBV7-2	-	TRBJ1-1	TGTGCCAGCAGTCTACAGGCCTACACTGAAGCTTTCTTT	CASSLQAYTEAFF
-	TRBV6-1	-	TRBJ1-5	TGTGCCAGCAGTGAAGGTCCGGAGTTGAGCAATCAGCCCCAGCATTTT	CASSEGPELSNQPQHF
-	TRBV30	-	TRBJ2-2	TGTGCCTGGAGTTCCGGACTCCCCCCAGGGGAGCTGTTTTTT	CAWSSGLPPGELFF
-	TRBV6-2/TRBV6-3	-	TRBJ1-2	TGTGCCAGCAGTTTTTCGAGGGGGACCCTCTATGGCTACACCTTC	CASSFSRGTLYGYTF
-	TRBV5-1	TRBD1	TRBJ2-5	TGCGCCAGCACCGGGACAGGGACCGGAGGAGAGACCCAGTACTTC	CASTGTGTGGETQYF
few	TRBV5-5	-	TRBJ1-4	TGTGCCAGCAGCAAAGGACAGTATGAAAAACTGTTTTTT	CASSKGQYEKLFF
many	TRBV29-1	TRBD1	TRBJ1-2	TGCAGCGCACTGACAGGGGCAGCCTATGGCTACACCTTC	CSALTGAAYGYTF
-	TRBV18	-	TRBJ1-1	TGTGCCAGCTCACCTGAGGAGGCAGTACGCACTGAAGCTTTCTTT	CASSPEEAVRTEAFF
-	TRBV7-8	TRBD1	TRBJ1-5	TGTGCCAGCAGCTCGAACAGGGGCCCCAATCAGCCCCAGCATTTT	CASSSNRGPNQPQHF
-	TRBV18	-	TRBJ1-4	TGTGCCAGCTCACCTGGGCAGGGTGAAAAACTGTTTTTT	CASSPGQGEKLFF
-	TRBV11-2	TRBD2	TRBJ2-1	TGTGCCAGCAGCCTAGCGGGGGGCTCCTACAATGAGCAGTTCTTC	CASSLAGGSYNEQFF
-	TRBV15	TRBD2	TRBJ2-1	TGTGCCACCAGCAGGGGACTAGCGGGGAGATACAATGAGCAGTTCTTC	CATSRGLAGRYNEQFF
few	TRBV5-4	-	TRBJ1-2	TGTGCCAGCAGCTCCAGCAGGGACTACTATGGCTACACCTTC	CASSSSRDYYGYTF
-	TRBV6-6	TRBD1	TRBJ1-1	TGTGCCAGCAGTTACGCGTCAGGGGGTGGTGGCACTGAAGCTTTCTTT	CASSYASGGGGTEAFF
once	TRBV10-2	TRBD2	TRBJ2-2	TGCGCCGGGGGGGATGCGGGCACCGGGGAGCTGTTTTTT	CAGGDAGTGELFF
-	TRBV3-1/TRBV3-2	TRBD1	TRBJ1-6	TGTGCCAGCAGCGGACAGGTTCATAATTCACCCCTCCACTTT	CASSGQVHNSPLHF
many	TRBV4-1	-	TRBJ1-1	TGCGCCAGCAGCCTGATCGGTAACACTGAAGCTTTCTTT	CASSLIGNTEAFF
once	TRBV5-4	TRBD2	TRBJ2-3	TGTGCCAGCAGCTACCTGGGAGGGCCCACAGATACGCAGTATTTT	CASSYLGGPTDTQYF
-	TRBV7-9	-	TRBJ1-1	TGTGCCAGCAGCCCCCGGGACACTGAAGCTTTCTTT	CASSPRDTEAFF